The 32 T cell receptor beta chains in this list originate from one sample, sequenced in a study of OX40 agonist ivuxolimab in advanced cancers. TCRdb keeps only in-frame clones here, not all; method: immunoSEQ multiplex PCR. In the table there are 45,000 to 50,000 clones, 80% to 90% of which are singletons. The sample in question was CD4+ or CD8+ T cells sorted from blood, obtained in a trial of the OX40 agonist ivuxolimab. These receptors came from an adult with an advanced solid tumor such as melanoma, head and neck, liver or kidney cancer.

The chain uses TRBV6-5 and TRBJ1-1; D remains unclear. Deletions cut 6 bases from V and 0 bases from J, with 11 bases between. Germline V lookup: CDR1 MNHEY, CDR2 SVGAGI. CDR3 size: 14 residues. CDR3 amino acids: CASSLEGLNTEAFF. In DNA form, the CDR3 reads TGTGCCAGCAGCCTGGAGGGATTGAACACTGAAGCTTTCTTT.

The rearrangement joins TRBV4-2 to TRBJ2-6, with D hard to call. The V gene's germline CDR1 is LGHNA and CDR2 YNFKEQ. V lost 5 bases and J lost 0, with 11 bases in between. The CDR3 is made up of 16 amino acids. CDR3 bases: TGTGCCAGCAGCAAAATAGCCGGCTCTGGGGCCAACGTCCTGACTTTC. Its protein is CASSKIAGSGANVLTF.

The chain recombines TRBV7-8 with TRBJ1-3; no reliable D call. There are 13 residues in the CDR3. CDR1 and CDR2 (germline): SGHVS, FQNEAQ. The V and J ends lost 3 bases and 4 bases respectively, with 7 bases between them. The chain's CDR3 is CASSLNPGNTIYF. The CDR3 DNA reads as TGTGCCAGCAGCTTGAATCCAGGAAACACCATATATTTT.

This chain links TRBV30 with TRBJ2-1, with D perhaps given as TRBD1 or TRBD2 (6 bases each). Germline loops: CDR1 GTSNPN, CDR2 SVGIG (reference sequence). The ends were cut back, 1 base at V and 13 bases at J, with 8 bases in the middle. The CDR3 has 10 residues. The CDR3 nucleotides are TGTGCCTGGAGTGCGGGGGCTCAGTTCTTC. It encodes CAWSAGAQFF.

The chain employs TRBV4-1 and TRBJ1-6; no definite D call. This CDR3 contains 15 residues. Germline V gene lookup returns CDR1 MGHRA and CDR2 YSYEKL. Trimming stripped 1 base from V and 8 bases from J, with 12 bases between. CDR3 sequence: CASSQGDLVDSPLHF. The CDR3 DNA is TGCGCCAGCAGCCAAGGGGATTTAGTGGATTCACCCCTCCACTTT.

CDR3 sequence (DNA): TGCGCCAGCAGCCAAGATGGCGTCTATAATTCACCCCTCCACTTT. Translation: CASSQDGVYNSPLHF. The genes are TRBV4-3 and TRBJ1-6; D is unclear. V was shortened by 0 bases and J by 3 bases, with 6 bases between the two germline ends. This CDR3 comprises 15 residues. Per the germline V gene, CDR1 is LGHNA and CDR2 is YSLEER.

V usage is TRBV7-6 and J usage is TRBJ2-7; 7 nucleotides align to TRBD2. The CDR3 runs 14 residues. Germline loops: CDR1 SGHVS, CDR2 FNYEAQ. V lost 5 bases and J lost 1; bases outside the gene matches: 5. The DNA for the CDR3 is TGTGCCAGCAGCCCCTGGGGGGGGTCCTACGAGCAGTACTTC. Amino acid sequence: CASSPWGGSYEQYF.

The gene calls are TRBV11-2 and TRBJ2-3; the D gene is possibly TRBD2 (5 bases). The V gene's germline CDR1 is SGHAT and CDR2 FQNNGV. Trimming left V 5 bases short and J 6 bases short, with 15 bases between. This CDR3 is 14 amino acids long. CDR3 loop: CASSMSFGVDTQYF. As DNA, the CDR3 is TGTGCCAGCAGCATGTCCTTCGGGGTTGATACGCAGTATTTT.

J is TRBJ2-5 and V is TRBV19, with no clear D. V was trimmed by 5 bases and J by 5 bases, leaving 15 bases between them. Germline CDR1 LNHDA, CDR2 SQIVND (reference sequence). The CDR3 totals 14 residues. The chain's CDR3 is CASSVKTTQETQYF. The CDR3 nucleotides read TGTGCCAGTAGTGTCAAGACAACGCAGGAGACCCAGTACTTC.

The rearrangement uses TRBV9 and TRBJ2-7; TRBD1 matches at 8 bases. The length of the CDR3 is 13 residues. V was pared by 7 bases and J by 3 bases, with 6 bases of the junction left unmatched. Germline V lookup: CDR1 SGDLS, CDR2 YYNGEE. CDR3 amino acids: CASGTGQDYEQYF. The CDR3 nucleotides are TGTGCCAGCGGAACGGGACAGGACTACGAGCAGTACTTC.

The chain is built from TRBV4-1 and TRBJ2-7, with TRBD2 identical over 9 bases. The length of the CDR3 is 15 residues. V was pared by 4 bases and J by 3 bases, with 7 bases of the junction left unmatched. Germline V gene lookup returns CDR1 MGHRA and CDR2 YSYEKL. Here the CDR3 DNA reads TGCGCCAGCAGCCTAGGGGGAGCGGGGGGCTACGAGCAGTACTTC. Amino acids: CASSLGGAGGYEQYF.

This chain joins TRBV7-9 and TRBJ2-7; D is possibly TRBD2 (5 bases). The CDR3 runs 11 residues. The V end lost 5 bases, the J end lost 9 bases, and 11 bases lay between the germline ends. The germline CDR1 and CDR2 sequences are SEHNR and FQNEAQ (reference sequence). The CDR3 loop reads CASSPDSMQYF. In DNA, the CDR3 is TGTGCCAGCAGCCCGGACTCTATGCAGTACTTC. Full variable domain (remainder filled in from reference TRBV7-9 and TRBJ2-7): DTGVSQNPRHKITKRGQNVTFRCDPISEHNRLYWYRQTLGQGPEFLTYFQNEAQLEKSRLLSDRFSAERPKGSFSTLEIQRTEQGDSAMYLCASSPDSMQYFGPGTRLTVT.

J is TRBJ2-1 and V is TRBV7-9, with D possibly called TRBD1 or TRBD2 (6 bases each). Trimming removed 3 bases at V and 9 bases at J, with 12 bases between. This CDR3 comprises 13 residues. Germline values: CDR1 SEHNR, CDR2 FQNEAQ (reference sequence). CDR3 DNA: TGTGCCAGCAGCTTCGGCAGGGGAGGTGAGCAGTTCTTC. Protein product: CASSFGRGGEQFF.

The chain couples TRBV4-3 to TRBJ1-4; the D gene is possibly TRBD1 (6 bases). The germline gives CDR1 LGHNA, CDR2 YSLEER. With 6 bases removed from V and 8 bases from J, the gap between germline ends came to 16 bases. The CDR3 runs 14 residues. The DNA of the CDR3 is TGCGCCAGCAGTAGCGGAGGGGGAAGGGAAAAACTGTTTTTT. Amino acid sequence: CASSSGGGREKLFF.

The chain combines TRBV5-4 with TRBJ1-2; 7 positions match TRBD1. V dropped 2 bases and J dropped 8; count of bases not matched to a gene: 9. The CDR3 has 14 residues. CDR1 and CDR2 from the germline V gene are SGHNT and YYREEE (reference sequence). The CDR3 bases are TGTGCCAGCAGCTTTATGTCGAGGGGGCACGGCTACACCTTC. It codes for CASSFMSRGHGYTF.

This chain links TRBV7-3 with TRBJ2-7, with a possible D match to TRBD1 (5 bases). With 2 bases removed from V and 5 bases from J, the gap between germline ends came to 16 bases. The CDR3 is made up of 15 amino acids. Germline-derived CDR1 and CDR2 are SGHTA and FQGTGA. The CDR3 nucleotides are TGTGCCAGCAGCTTAGATACCTACAGGTTCCACGAGCAGTACTTC. Protein: CASSLDTYRFHEQYF.

CDR3: CASSLERGSFLNEQFF. The CDR3 bases are TGTGCCAGCAGTTTAGAAAGGGGTTCTTTTTTGAATGAGCAGTTCTTC. The chain joins TRBV27 to TRBJ2-1; D may be TRBD1 (5 bases). There are 16 residues in the CDR3. Trimming shortened V by 2 bases and J by 7 bases, and 18 bases separated the two germline ends. In germline, CDR1 is MNHEY, CDR2 SMNVEV (reference sequence).

The CDR3 region has the DNA TGTGCCAGCAGCCCCGGGACTAGCGGGAGGGCCTCTAATGAGCAGTTCTTC. Encoded protein: CASSPGTSGRASNEQFF. This chain uses TRBV7-9 with TRBJ2-1; 16 nucleotides align to TRBD2. This CDR3 region has 17 residues. Losses at the gene ends were 5 bases for V and 7 bases for J; bases not matched to a gene: 8. CDR1 SEHNR and CDR2 FQNEAQ come from the germline V gene (reference sequence).

The chain links TRBV7-6 to TRBJ1-4; no clear D gene. There are 15 residues in the CDR3. Trimming removed 1 base from V and 2 bases from J, with 8 bases in between. Germline assignment: CDR1 SGHVS and CDR2 FNYEAQ. The CDR3 sequence: CASSLDGSTNEKLFF. The CDR3 DNA is TGTGCCAGCAGCTTAGATGGGTCCACTAATGAAAAACTGTTTTTT.

This chain uses TRBV25-1 with TRBJ1-4, with D unclear. Per the germline V gene, CDR1 is MGHDK and CDR2 is SYGVNS. Trimming cost V 3 bases and J 8 bases, with 4 bases left between them. The CDR3 extends over 11 amino acids. The CDR3 nucleotides are TGTGCCAGCAGTGAGGGGGAAAAACTGTTTTTT. This gives the protein CASSEGEKLFF.

This rearrangement joins TRBV27 to TRBJ2-5; 7 bases are a match to TRBD2. The CDR3 totals 14 residues. With 6 bases clipped from V and 2 bases from J, the junction kept 6 bases outside the gene matches. The germline CDR1 and CDR2 sequences are MNHEY and SMNVEV (reference sequence). The CDR3 here is CASSFGLGQETQYF. Written as DNA, the CDR3 is TGTGCCAGCAGCTTCGGACTAGGGCAAGAGACCCAGTACTTC.

The CDR3 loop reads CASSYEGMLDEQYF. CDR3 DNA sequence: TGTGCCAGCAGTTACGAGGGAATGCTCGACGAGCAGTACTTC. The chain carries TRBV6-5 and TRBJ2-7, with D possibly being TRBD2 (5 bases). This CDR3 has 14 residues. Looked up from germline, CDR1 is MNHEY and CDR2 is SVGAGI. Trimming took off 2 bases at V and 5 bases at J, with 13 bases between the two ends.

The CDR3 region is CSVVTSRAHGYTF. CDR3 coding DNA: TGCAGCGTTGTGACTAGCCGCGCACATGGCTACACCTTC. This chain connects TRBV29-1 to TRBJ1-2, with D hard to call. This CDR3 is 13 amino acids long. Germline V gene data show CDR1 as SQVTM and CDR2 as ANQGSEA. Trimming shortened V by 4 bases and J by 6 bases, and 15 bases separated the two germline ends.

CDR3: CASSSTAGPNSGANVLTF. In DNA form, the CDR3 reads TGTGCCAGCAGCTCCACCGCCGGACCGAACTCTGGGGCCAACGTCCTGACTTTC. The chain carries TRBV7-8 and TRBJ2-6, with unresolved D. The CDR3 runs to 18 residues. V shed 4 bases and J shed 0 bases, with 16 bases lying between them. CDR1 and CDR2 from the germline V gene are SGHVS and FQNEAQ.

The chain has TRBV19 and TRBJ1-1; D uncertain. Trimming left V 7 bases short and J 7 bases short, with 13 bases between. The length of the CDR3 is 12 residues. Germline-derived CDR1 and CDR2 are LNHDA and SQIVND (reference sequence). CDR3 protein: CASNPESGEAFF. CDR3 coding DNA: TGTGCCAGTAACCCGGAGTCGGGTGAAGCTTTCTTT.

The chain uses TRBV5-1 and TRBJ1-5, with a weak D call TRBD1 (5 bases). CDR1 is SGHRS, CDR2 YFSETQ, per germline. V dropped 7 bases and J dropped 0 bases, with 8 bases sitting between them. The CDR3 spans 13 residues. The CDR3 DNA follows: TGCGCCAGCCGGACATCTAGCAATCAGCCCCAGCATTTT. Translation: CASRTSSNQPQHF.

The rearrangement joins TRBV7-6 to TRBJ1-2; TRBD1 might be the D (5 bases). V dropped 4 bases and J dropped 8 bases, with 14 bases sitting between them. Germline CDR1 is SGHVS and CDR2 is FNYEAQ. The CDR3 sequence is 13 residues long. CDR3 sequence (DNA): TGTGCCAGCAGCTCCAGGGTGTTCGAGGGCTACACCTTC. The encoded protein is CASSSRVFEGYTF.

The J gene is TRBJ2-3, the V gene TRBV29-1, with D perhaps being TRBD1 or TRBD2 (5 bases each). Between the trimmed V and J ends, which lost 2 bases and 3 bases, there was a span of 21 bases. The CDR3 loop spans 17 amino acids. Germline-derived CDR1 and CDR2 are SQVTM and ANQGSEA. The CDR3 is CSVEWPDRGSRTDTQYF. The DNA of the CDR3 is TGCAGCGTTGAATGGCCCGACAGAGGGAGCCGAACAGATACGCAGTATTTT.

The genes are TRBV5-1 and TRBJ1-2, with D hard to call. Trimming pared 0 bases from V and 4 bases from J, leaving 13 bases between. Germline loops: CDR1 SGHRS, CDR2 YFSETQ. This CDR3 contains 15 residues. The DNA for the CDR3 is TGCGCCAGCAGCTTGGAGACCCCATTTCCCTATGGCTACACCTTC. Translating gives CASSLETPFPYGYTF.

The V call is TRBV4-2, the J call TRBJ2-7; 11 bases align to TRBD2. CDR1 is LGHNA, CDR2 YNFKEQ, per germline. The CDR3 loop spans 15 amino acids. V gave up 4 bases and J gave up 3 bases; unmatched junction bases: 5. The CDR3 here is CASSLGTSGNYEQYF. CDR3 sequence (DNA): TGTGCCAGCAGCCTGGGGACTAGCGGCAACTACGAGCAGTACTTC.

The chain combines TRBV11-3 with TRBJ1-2; D might be TRBD1 (5 bases). The CDR3 loop spans 15 amino acids. Germline V gene lookup returns CDR1 SGHNT and CDR2 YENEEA. The ends were cut back, 2 bases at V and 8 bases at J, with 18 bases in the middle. CDR3 loop: CASSLMIQGGGGYTF. The DNA for the CDR3 is TGTGCCAGCAGCTTAATGATCCAGGGAGGAGGAGGCTACACCTTC.

J is TRBJ2-1 and V is TRBV6-5, with D possibly being TRBD1 or TRBD2 (5 bases each). The CDR3 totals 15 residues. Germline lookup yields CDR1 MNHEY and CDR2 SVGAGI. V dropped 2 bases and J dropped 0 bases, with 8 bases sitting between them. CDR3 residues: CASSYRGSSYNEQFF. The CDR3 DNA reads TGTGCCAGCAGTTACCGGGGCAGCTCCTACAATGAGCAGTTCTTC.